This record looks at one T cell receptor (beta chain) sequence and its context. Its antigen is currently unknown. Combined were second doses at about 4 or about 12 weeks. This sample was included in a study of T cell responses to AZD1222 COVID-19 vaccine. Study-wide findings and caveats: Targets within unmutated variant regions were reportedly found for nearly half of spike-specific TCRs. With two AZD1222 doses given, Spike-specific TCR breadth and depth both rose. Along spike, vaccine-associated CD4 TCRs were found throughout, with dominance at 160-218 and 743-854.

The CDR3 loop spans 14 amino acids. Trimming at V came to 7 bases and at J to 4 bases, leaving 6 bases not matched to a gene. Germline V gene sequence: CDR1 MNHEY, CDR2 SVGAGI. TCRdb's table, derived via immunoSEQ multiplex PCR, lists solely in-frame clones and lacks some. Of under 200,000 clones in the sample, 88% were seen once. This sequence joins TRBV6-5 and TRBJ2-1; TRBD2 matches at 8 bases. This sequence originates from an adult who received the AZD1222 COVID-19 vaccine. This specimen consisted of peripheral blood, obtained 28 days after the second AZD1222 dose. The CDR3, as DNA: TGTGCCAGCAATTTACTAGCGGCATACAATGAGCAGTTCTTC. Translated, it gives CASNLLAAYNEQFF.